This TCR beta chain was documented in a study of shared clonotypes between healthy human individuals. CDR1 and CDR2 (germline): SGHRS, YFSETQ. The CDR3 has 14 residues. V lost 7 bases and J 8 bases, leaving 19 bases between the germline ends. All of the donors resided in Nashville, Tennessee, and each was a Caucasian adult. It was into CD45RA+ naive and CD45RA-negative memory subsets that the CD4+ cells were split. Some clones are missing from TCRdb's copy, which holds only in-frame ones; the method was immunoSEQ multiplex PCR. The sample includes approximately 2.5 million clones, 80% to 95% of them seen just once.

Sequenced material: naive CD4+ T cells from PBMCs. Subset defined: CD45RA+ positively selected. The clonotype originates from a man between 18 and 29 years old in good health. Some clones in this sample may be carry-over from other donors' samples. This chain uses TRBV5-1 with TRBJ2-1; weak D call: TRBD2 (6 bases). CDR3 sequence reads: CASVRDSPGHEQFF. CDR3 nucleotide sequence: TGCGCCAGCGTCCGGGACTCCCCGGGCCATGAGCAGTTCTTC.